Listed below are T cell receptor beta chains from one sample, sequenced in a study of blood T cell repertoires in COVID-19. Some clones are missing from TCRdb's copy, which holds only in-frame ones; the method was immunoSEQ multiplex PCR. The data hold roughly 130,000 clones, with about 86% observed a single time. The sample taken for sequencing was PBMCs or T cells enriched from blood (not recorded which). The receptors shown here come from a woman aged 45-65 years who had recovered from COVID-19. Both conserved end residues are part of each CDR3. The D gene is left open where the match is weak. Clone size is shown for a subset of rows, as once, few, many or a class of expanded clone.

d_gene: TRBD1; abundance: NA; j_gene: TRBJ1-2; v_gene: TRBV19; CDR3nt: TGTGCCAGTAGTACGACAGGGAGAGGCTACACCTTC; CDR3aa: CASSTTGRGYTF
d_gene: TRBD2; abundance: NA; j_gene: TRBJ2-2; v_gene: TRBV10-3; CDR3nt: TGTGCCATCAGTGAAGAGAGGTTGGCGGGGGACTTTAACACCGGGGAGCTGTTTTTT; CDR3aa: CAISEERLAGDFNTGELFF
d_gene: TRBD2; abundance: few; j_gene: TRBJ2-1; v_gene: TRBV4-1; CDR3nt: TGCGCCAGCAGCAACCGACTAGCGGGGGGGGCAGGGAATGAGCAGTTCTTC; CDR3aa: CASSNRLAGGAGNEQFF
d_gene: TRBD1; abundance: NA; j_gene: TRBJ1-1; v_gene: TRBV5-4; CDR3nt: TGTGCCAGCAGCTCGCCGGCAGGGGGCTCTGAAGCTTTCTTT; CDR3aa: CASSSPAGGSEAFF
d_gene: NA; abundance: NA; j_gene: TRBJ2-5; v_gene: TRBV5-1; CDR3nt: TGCGCCAGCGCCACTTCGCAAGAGACCCAGTACTTC; CDR3aa: CASATSQETQYF
d_gene: TRBD2; abundance: NA; j_gene: TRBJ2-6; v_gene: TRBV5-1; CDR3nt: TGCGCCAGCAGCTTTTCCGCCACGACTAGCGGGGGGGCCGCTGGGGCCAACGTCCTGACTTTC; CDR3aa: CASSFSATTSGGAAGANVLTF
d_gene: NA; abundance: NA; j_gene: TRBJ1-2; v_gene: TRBV6-5; CDR3nt: TGTGCCAGCAGTACCGGGCTTCGAGGGGGCTACACCTTC; CDR3aa: CASSTGLRGGYTF
d_gene: TRBD2; abundance: NA; j_gene: TRBJ2-1; v_gene: TRBV4-3; CDR3nt: TGCGCCAGCAGCCCGACGGGACTAGCGGGGGATTACAATGAGCAGTTCTTC; CDR3aa: CASSPTGLAGDYNEQFF
d_gene: TRBD2; abundance: NA; j_gene: TRBJ2-1; v_gene: TRBV4-1; CDR3nt: TGCGCCAGCAGCCAAGCGAGCGGGGGGCCCAACAATGAGCAGTTCTTC; CDR3aa: CASSQASGGPNNEQFF
d_gene: TRBD1; abundance: NA; j_gene: TRBJ2-7; v_gene: TRBV5-1; CDR3nt: TGCGCCAGCAGCACCGGGACAGGAAACTACGAGCAGTACTTC; CDR3aa: CASSTGTGNYEQYF
d_gene: NA; abundance: NA; j_gene: TRBJ2-1; v_gene: TRBV27; CDR3nt: TGTGCCAGCAGTTTAAGGGGGATCTTGGGGAATGAGCAGTTCTTC; CDR3aa: CASSLRGILGNEQFF
d_gene: NA; abundance: NA; j_gene: TRBJ1-5; v_gene: TRBV19; CDR3nt: TGTGCCAGTAGTGAGGACAGCCCCCTCGCCTATAGCAATCAGCCCCAGCATTTT; CDR3aa: CASSEDSPLAYSNQPQHF
d_gene: TRBD1; abundance: NA; j_gene: TRBJ2-1; v_gene: TRBV7-9; CDR3nt: TGTGCCAGCAGCTTAGGGGGACAGGGGGGTGTGGTGGATGAGCAGTTCTTC; CDR3aa: CASSLGGQGGVVDEQFF
d_gene: TRBD1; abundance: NA; j_gene: TRBJ2-2; v_gene: TRBV10-1; CDR3nt: TGCGCCAGCAGTGAGTTGGGGACAGGGAGAGACAGCGGGGAGCTGTTTTTT; CDR3aa: CASSELGTGRDSGELFF
d_gene: NA; abundance: NA; j_gene: TRBJ1-3; v_gene: TRBV29-1; CDR3nt: TGCAGCGTTGGACAGTCTGGAAACACCATATATTTT; CDR3aa: CSVGQSGNTIYF
d_gene: NA; abundance: few; j_gene: TRBJ1-5; v_gene: TRBV6-5; CDR3nt: TGTGCCAGCAGTATGGGGGGGTTTCAGCCCCAGCATTTT; CDR3aa: CASSMGGFQPQHF
d_gene: TRBD1; abundance: NA; j_gene: TRBJ2-3; v_gene: TRBV11-3; CDR3nt: TGTGCCAGCAGCACCCACCTCAGGGGGCCGGGGGATACGCAGTATTTT; CDR3aa: CASSTHLRGPGDTQYF
d_gene: TRBD1; abundance: NA; j_gene: TRBJ1-4; v_gene: TRBV19; CDR3nt: TGTGCCAGTAGTATGATATACCCGCTTCCGGGACAGCCATCCTGGGATAATGAAAAACTGTTTTTT; CDR3aa: CASSMIYPLPGQPSWDNEKLFF
d_gene: NA; abundance: NA; j_gene: TRBJ1-2; v_gene: TRBV6-5; CDR3nt: TGTGCCAGCAGTTACAGGTCCTCCGGGTATGGCTACACCTTC; CDR3aa: CASSYRSSGYGYTF
d_gene: TRBD1; abundance: NA; j_gene: TRBJ1-2; v_gene: TRBV19; CDR3nt: TGTGCCAGAAGAAGACCGGGACAGGGACCCTATGGCTACACCTTC; CDR3aa: CARRRPGQGPYGYTF
d_gene: TRBD1; abundance: NA; j_gene: TRBJ2-3; v_gene: TRBV5-1; CDR3nt: TGCGCCAGCGCCCCAACCGGGACAGGGAGCACAGATACGCAGTATTTT; CDR3aa: CASAPTGTGSTDTQYF
d_gene: NA; abundance: NA; j_gene: TRBJ1-2; v_gene: TRBV30; CDR3nt: TGTGCCTGGAGTGTGGACAGACTTTACTATGGCTACACCTTC; CDR3aa: CAWSVDRLYYGYTF
d_gene: NA; abundance: NA; j_gene: TRBJ2-3; v_gene: TRBV5-1; CDR3nt: TGCGCCACCAGGGAGGCCGTCAGCACAGATACGCAGTATTTT; CDR3aa: CATREAVSTDTQYF